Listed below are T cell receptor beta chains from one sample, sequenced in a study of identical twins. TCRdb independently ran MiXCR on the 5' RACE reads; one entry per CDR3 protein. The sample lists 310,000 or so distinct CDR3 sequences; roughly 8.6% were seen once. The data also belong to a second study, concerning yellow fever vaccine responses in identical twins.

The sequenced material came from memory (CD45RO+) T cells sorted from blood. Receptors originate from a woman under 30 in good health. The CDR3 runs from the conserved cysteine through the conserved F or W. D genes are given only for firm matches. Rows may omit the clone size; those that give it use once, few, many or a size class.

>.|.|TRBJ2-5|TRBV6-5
CASSYSEGSETQYF
TGTGCCAGCAGTTACTCCGAGGGTTCGGAGACCCAGTACTTC
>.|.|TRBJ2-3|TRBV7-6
CASSLKPSADTQYF
TGTGCCAGCAGCTTAAAGCCCAGCGCAGATACGCAGTATTTT
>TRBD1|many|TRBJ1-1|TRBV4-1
CASSQQIQGWNTEAFF
TGCGCCAGCAGCCAACAAATACAGGGGTGGAACACTGAAGCTTTCTTT
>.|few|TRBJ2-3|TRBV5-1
CASSLVRYPDTQYF
TGCGCCAGCAGCTTGGTGAGGTACCCTGATACGCAGTATTTT
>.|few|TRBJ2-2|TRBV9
CASSVGHGQNTGELFF
TGTGCCAGCAGCGTGGGGCACGGGCAAAACACCGGGGAGCTGTTTTTT
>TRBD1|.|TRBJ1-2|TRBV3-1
CASSQGPGDSYGYTF
TGTGCCAGCAGCCAAGGTCCGGGGGACAGCTATGGCTACACCTTC
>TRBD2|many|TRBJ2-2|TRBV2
CASRGLVRPEALFF
TGTGCCAGCAGGGGACTAGTTCGACCCGAGGCACTGTTTTTT
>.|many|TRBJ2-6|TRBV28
CASSRGGSGANVLTF
TGTGCCAGCAGCCGAGGAGGCTCTGGGGCCAACGTCCTGACTTTC
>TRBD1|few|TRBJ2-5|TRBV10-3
CAIRKTGGETQYF
TGTGCCATCAGAAAGACAGGGGGAGAGACCCAGTACTTC
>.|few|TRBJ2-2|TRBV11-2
CASSSGPTNTGELFF
TGTGCCAGCAGCTCGGGGCCAACAAACACCGGGGAGCTGTTTTTT
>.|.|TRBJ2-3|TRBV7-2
CASSSSPRTDTQYF
TGTGCCAGCAGCTCCAGCCCTAGAACAGATACGCAGTATTTT
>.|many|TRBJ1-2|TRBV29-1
CSVELRGASNYGYTF
TGCAGCGTTGAGCTTAGGGGGGCCTCTAACTATGGCTACACCTTC
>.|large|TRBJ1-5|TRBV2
CASSEGRSNQPQHF
TGTGCCAGCAGTGAGGGACGCAGCAATCAGCCCCAGCATTTT
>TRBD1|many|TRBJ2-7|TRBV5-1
CASSADRNSYEQYF
TGCGCCAGCAGCGCGGACAGGAACTCCTACGAGCAGTACTTC
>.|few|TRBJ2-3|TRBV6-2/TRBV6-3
CASASPRKNSREFPDTQYF
TGTGCCAGCGCCAGCCCCAGGAAGAACTCCCGGGAGTTCCCAGATACGCAGTATTTT
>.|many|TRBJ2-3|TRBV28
CASSPSGLATDTQYF
TGTGCCAGCAGTCCCTCGGGACTTGCCACAGATACGCAGTATTTT
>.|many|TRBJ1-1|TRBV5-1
CASTLAGRMNTEAFF
TGCGCCAGCACCCTGGCCGGTCGCATGAACACTGAAGCTTTCTTT
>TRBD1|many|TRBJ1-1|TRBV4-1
CASSPRQGSGAFF
TGCGCCAGCAGCCCGAGACAGGGGTCGGGAGCTTTCTTT
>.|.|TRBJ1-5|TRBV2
CASRSATGSNQPQHF
TGTGCCAGCAGATCGGCGACAGGTAGCAATCAGCCCCAGCATTTT
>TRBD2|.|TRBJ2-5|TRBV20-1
CSARDVKGLEEETQYF
TGCAGTGCTAGAGATGTAAAGGGACTAGAGGAAGAGACCCAGTACTTC
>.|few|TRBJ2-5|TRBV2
CASMTQETQYF
TGTGCCAGCATGACACAAGAGACCCAGTACTTC
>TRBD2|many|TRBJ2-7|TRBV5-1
CASSSKSGGPYEQYF
TGCGCCAGCAGCTCCAAGAGCGGGGGCCCCTACGAGCAGTACTTC
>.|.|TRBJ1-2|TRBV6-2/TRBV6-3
CASRAGGTNYGYTF
TGTGCCAGCAGGGCTGGAGGGACTAACTATGGCTACACCTTC
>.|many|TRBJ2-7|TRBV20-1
CSGVAHTYEQYF
TGCAGTGGGGTAGCCCACACCTACGAGCAGTACTTC
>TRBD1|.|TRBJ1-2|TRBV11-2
CASSFQGAPSYGYTF
TGTGCCAGCAGCTTCCAGGGGGCTCCTAGCTATGGCTACACCTTC
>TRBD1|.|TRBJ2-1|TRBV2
CASSAGTANNEQFF
TGTGCCAGCAGCGCCGGGACAGCGAACAATGAGCAGTTCTTC
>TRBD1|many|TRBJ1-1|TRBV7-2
CASSWTGGTEAFF
TGTGCCAGCAGCTGGACAGGGGGCACTGAAGCTTTCTTT
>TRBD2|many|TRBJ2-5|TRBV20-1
CSASLAGVQETQYF
TGCAGTGCTTCACTAGCGGGGGTCCAAGAGACCCAGTACTTC
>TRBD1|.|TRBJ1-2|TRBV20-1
CSATDRGGGGYTF
TGCAGTGCTACGGACAGGGGAGGGGGTGGCTACACCTTC
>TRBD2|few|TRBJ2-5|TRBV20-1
CSARPTSVKQETQYF
TGCAGTGCTAGACCGACTAGCGTAAAACAAGAGACCCAGTACTTC
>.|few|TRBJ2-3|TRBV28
CASSFSGAGSTDTQYF
TGTGCCAGCAGTTTTTCCGGAGCCGGAAGCACAGATACGCAGTATTTT
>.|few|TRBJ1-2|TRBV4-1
CASSQAHLEMLGGYTF
TGCGCCAGCAGCCAAGCCCACTTGGAGATGTTGGGTGGCTACACCTTC
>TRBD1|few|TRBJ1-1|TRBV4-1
CASSQVGRGVGSGTEAFF
TGCGCCAGCAGCCAAGTGGGCAGGGGGGTAGGGTCTGGCACTGAAGCTTTCTTT
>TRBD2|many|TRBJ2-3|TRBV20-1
CSATSGASTDTQYF
TGCAGTGCTACTAGCGGGGCTAGCACAGATACGCAGTATTTT
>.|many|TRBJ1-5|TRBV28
CASSRHWGTFSNQPQHF
TGTGCCAGCAGCCGACACTGGGGGACATTTAGCAATCAGCCCCAGCATTTT